What follows are 10 T cell receptor beta chains derived from one specimen sequenced in a study of T cells expressing NK-cell markers. TCRdb reprocessed the 5' RACE reads and reports one entry per CDR3 protein, with no DNA. The listing contains over 200,000 distinct CDR3 sequences. Sequenced input: blood T cells: a sorted CD56 or NKG2C T cell subset, CD4+ or CD8+ T cells, or bulk PBMC T cells (not recorded which). These receptors came from a man in his late teens or twenties in good health.

This chain joins TRBV11-2 and TRBJ2-1; TCRdb's assignment of TRBD1 cannot be checked, as there is no DNA. The CDR3 runs to 16 residues. Germline V CDR1 and CDR2: SGHAT, FQNNGV. CDR3 residues: CASTPRQGTAYNEQFF.

The genes are TRBV20-1 and TRBJ2-2; TCRdb indicates TRBD2, and absent DNA this call remains unverified. Germline lookup yields CDR1 DFQATT and CDR2 SNEGSKA (reference sequence). This CDR3 comprises 11 residues. The CDR3 loop is CSASAGGELFF.

This chain uses TRBV25-1 with TRBJ2-5; TCRdb picks TRBD2, but there is no DNA to check that call. The germline CDR1 and CDR2 sequences are MGHDK and SYGVNS. The CDR3 is made up of 18 amino acids. The CDR3 loop reads CASSDPMRLAGLQETQYF.

This chain connects TRBV2 to TRBJ2-5; checking the TCRdb D call of TRBD1 is not possible without DNA. There are 14 residues in the CDR3. CDR1 and CDR2 (germline): SNHLY, FYNNEI. CDR3 amino acids: CASRERDSQETQYF.

This chain joins TRBV7-9 and TRBJ2-1; the TRBD1 assignment by TCRdb is unverifiable without DNA. The CDR3 consists of 17 residues. Germline CDR1 is SEHNR and CDR2 is FQNEAQ (reference sequence). The CDR3 here is CASSRGPGGGVYNEQFF.

The CDR3 sequence: CASVPRPAETQYF. The rearrangement joins TRBV2 to TRBJ2-5. The CDR3 is made up of 13 amino acids. CDR1 and CDR2 from the germline V gene are SNHLY and FYNNEI.

The chain links TRBV20-1 to TRBJ1-2; the TRBD1 assignment by TCRdb is unverifiable without DNA. Germline V gene data show CDR1 as DFQATT and CDR2 as SNEGSKA (reference sequence). The CDR3 length is 16 residues. The CDR3 spells CSARRGGTVLNYGYTF.

The V and J genes are TRBV7-6 and TRBJ2-1; TCRdb names TRBD1, which stays unverified in the absence of DNA. The length of the CDR3 is 15 residues. Germline V gene data show CDR1 as SGHVS and CDR2 as FNYEAQ. CDR3 loop: CASSLDGQRYNEQFF. Supplemented by reference TRBV7-6 and TRBJ2-1, the full variable domain reads GAGVSQSPRYKVTKRGQDVALRCDPISGHVSLYWYRQALGQGPEFLTYFNYEAQQDKSGLPNDRFSAERPEGSISTLTIQRTEQRDSAMYRCASSLDGQRYNEQFFGPGTRLTVL.

The gene calls are TRBV29-1 and TRBJ1-1. This CDR3 has 13 residues. Germline CDR1 SQVTM, CDR2 ANQGSEA. The CDR3 loop reads CSVEASINTEAFF. Combining the CDR3 with reference TRBV29-1 and TRBJ1-1 gives the whole variable domain SAVISQKPSRDICQRGTSLTIQCQVDSQVTMMFWYRQQPGQSLTLIATANQGSEATYESGFVIDKFPISRPNLTFSTLTVSNMSPEDSSIYLCSVEASINTEAFFGQGTRLTVV.

This chain joins TRBV29-1 and TRBJ2-5; TCRdb indicates TRBD1, and absent DNA this call remains unverified. The CDR3 runs 14 residues. CDR1 SQVTM and CDR2 ANQGSEA come from the germline V gene. CDR3 sequence reads: CSVTGTAHQETQYF.